This is a list of T cell receptor beta chains from one sample in a study of human T cells and chemical hapten exposure. Using its own MiXCR run on the RACE reads, TCRdb lists one record per CDR3 protein. Among 200,000 to 300,000 distinct CDR3 sequences listed, approximately 8.4% were seen once. The source material was whole blood, sampled in connection with sensitization to the hapten diphenylcyclopropenone (DPC). These receptors all stem from a middle-aged woman with alopecia areata. Some clones in this sample may be carry-over from other donors' samples. The conserved cysteine and the conserved F or W are not part of the CDR3 here. The size field is filled for only some rows; it gives once, few, many or a size class.

j_call: TRBJ2-2; v_call: TRBV7-9; clone_size: .; cdr3_aa: ASSLMEFGELF
j_call: TRBJ1-6; v_call: TRBV27; clone_size: .; cdr3_aa: ASSPKGGPTRNNSPLH
j_call: TRBJ2-7; v_call: TRBV6-2/TRBV6-3; clone_size: few; cdr3_aa: ASTPGLAGLREQY
j_call: TRBJ1-2; v_call: TRBV5-5; clone_size: .; cdr3_aa: ASSVTGAQNYGYT
j_call: TRBJ2-7; v_call: TRBV29-1; clone_size: .; cdr3_aa: SSGGTDPSGSLYEQY
j_call: TRBJ1-1; v_call: TRBV11-2; clone_size: .; cdr3_aa: ASSLDPSGNTEAF
j_call: TRBJ2-1; v_call: TRBV29-1; clone_size: many; cdr3_aa: SAGLAGDEQF
j_call: TRBJ2-2; v_call: TRBV6-5; clone_size: .; cdr3_aa: ASRRRTGITGELF
j_call: TRBJ2-5; v_call: TRBV7-2; clone_size: .; cdr3_aa: ASSPAQETQY
j_call: TRBJ1-2; v_call: TRBV21-1; clone_size: few; cdr3_aa: ASRREGNRGVDYGYT
j_call: TRBJ2-1; v_call: TRBV7-9; clone_size: many; cdr3_aa: ASSAQVGRRRNNEQF
j_call: TRBJ2-1; v_call: TRBV7-2; clone_size: .; cdr3_aa: ASRQAGVSNEQF
j_call: TRBJ2-3; v_call: TRBV10-3; clone_size: many; cdr3_aa: ATLTSGMDTQY
j_call: TRBJ2-5; v_call: TRBV7-6; clone_size: few; cdr3_aa: ASSLTWSAVRHQETQY
j_call: TRBJ1-2; v_call: TRBV14; clone_size: .; cdr3_aa: ASRGDTISGYT
j_call: TRBJ2-4; v_call: TRBV27; clone_size: few; cdr3_aa: ASTRTGVAKNIQY
j_call: TRBJ1-2; v_call: TRBV10-3; clone_size: few; cdr3_aa: AIRREGAQYGYT
j_call: TRBJ1-5; v_call: TRBV2; clone_size: many; cdr3_aa: ASSPTGGRQPQH
j_call: TRBJ2-7; v_call: TRBV6-1; clone_size: few; cdr3_aa: ASSEGKGVFHEQY
j_call: TRBJ2-2; v_call: TRBV20-1; clone_size: few; cdr3_aa: SGTLAGGTGELF
j_call: TRBJ1-6; v_call: TRBV27; clone_size: few; cdr3_aa: ASSFRTLSSYNSPLH
j_call: TRBJ2-1; v_call: TRBV7-2; clone_size: few; cdr3_aa: ASSSVGTSHNEQF
j_call: TRBJ2-7; v_call: TRBV15; clone_size: .; cdr3_aa: ATSRGTYEQY
j_call: TRBJ2-5; v_call: TRBV20-1; clone_size: few; cdr3_aa: SASRAGKEETQY